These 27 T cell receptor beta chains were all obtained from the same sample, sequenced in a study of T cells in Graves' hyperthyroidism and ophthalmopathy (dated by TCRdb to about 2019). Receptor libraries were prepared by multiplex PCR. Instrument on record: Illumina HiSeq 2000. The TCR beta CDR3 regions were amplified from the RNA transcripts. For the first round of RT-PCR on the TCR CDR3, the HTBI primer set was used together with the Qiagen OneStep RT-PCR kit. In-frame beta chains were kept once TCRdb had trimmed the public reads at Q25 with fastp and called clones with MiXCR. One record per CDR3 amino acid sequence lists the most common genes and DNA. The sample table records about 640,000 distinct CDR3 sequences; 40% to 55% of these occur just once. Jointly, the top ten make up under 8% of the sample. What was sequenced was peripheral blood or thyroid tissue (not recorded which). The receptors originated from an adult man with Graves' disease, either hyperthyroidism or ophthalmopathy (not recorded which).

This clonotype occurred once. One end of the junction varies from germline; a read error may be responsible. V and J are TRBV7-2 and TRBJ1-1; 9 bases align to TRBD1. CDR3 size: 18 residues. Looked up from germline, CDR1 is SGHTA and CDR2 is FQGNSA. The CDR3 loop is CASSQGNRGRRVNTEAFF. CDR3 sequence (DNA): TGCGCCAGCAGCCAAGGAAACAGGGGGCGCAGAGTGAACACTGAAGCTTTCTTT.

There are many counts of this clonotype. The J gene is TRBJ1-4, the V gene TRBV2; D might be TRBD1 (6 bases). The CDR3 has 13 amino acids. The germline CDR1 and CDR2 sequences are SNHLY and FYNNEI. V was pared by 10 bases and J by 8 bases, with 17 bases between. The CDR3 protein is CAIEQGYREKLFF. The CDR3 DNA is TGTGCCATAGAACAGGGTTACCGGGAAAAACTGTTTTTT.

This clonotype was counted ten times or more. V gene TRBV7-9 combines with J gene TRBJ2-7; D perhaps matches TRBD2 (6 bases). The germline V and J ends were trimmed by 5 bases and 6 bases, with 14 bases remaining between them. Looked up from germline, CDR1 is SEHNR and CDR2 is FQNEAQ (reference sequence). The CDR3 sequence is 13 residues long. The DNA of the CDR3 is TGTGCCAGCAGCCCACGGGGAGGCACCGAGCAGTACTTC. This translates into CASSPRGGTEQYF.

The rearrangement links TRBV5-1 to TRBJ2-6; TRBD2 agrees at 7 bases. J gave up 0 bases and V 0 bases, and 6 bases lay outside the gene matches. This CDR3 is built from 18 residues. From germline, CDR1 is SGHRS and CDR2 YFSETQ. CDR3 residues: CASSLELSGGSGANVLTF. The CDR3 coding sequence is TGCGCCAGCAGCTTGGAGCTGTCGGGGGGCTCTGGGGCCAACGTCCTGACTTTC.

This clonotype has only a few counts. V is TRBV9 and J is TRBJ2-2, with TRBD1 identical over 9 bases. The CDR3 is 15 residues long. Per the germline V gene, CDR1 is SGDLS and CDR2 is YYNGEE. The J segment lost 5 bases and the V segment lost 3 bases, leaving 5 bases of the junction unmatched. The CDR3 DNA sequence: TGTGCCAGCAGCGATGACAGGGGGTGGACCGGGGAGCTGTTTTTT. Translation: CASSDDRGWTGELFF.

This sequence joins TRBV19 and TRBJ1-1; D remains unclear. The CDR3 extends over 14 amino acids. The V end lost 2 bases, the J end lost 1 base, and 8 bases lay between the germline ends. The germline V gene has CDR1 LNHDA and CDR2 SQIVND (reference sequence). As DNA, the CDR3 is TGTGCCAGTAGTATAACAGCCCGGAACACTGAAGCTTTCTTT. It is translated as CASSITARNTEAFF.

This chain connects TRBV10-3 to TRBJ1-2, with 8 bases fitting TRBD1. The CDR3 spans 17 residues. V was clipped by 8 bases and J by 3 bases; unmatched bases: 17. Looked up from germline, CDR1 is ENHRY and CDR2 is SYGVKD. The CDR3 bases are TGTGCCATCGGCACAGGACAGGGCGGGAGGAGAGACTATGGCTACACCTTC. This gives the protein CAIGTGQGGRRDYGYTF.

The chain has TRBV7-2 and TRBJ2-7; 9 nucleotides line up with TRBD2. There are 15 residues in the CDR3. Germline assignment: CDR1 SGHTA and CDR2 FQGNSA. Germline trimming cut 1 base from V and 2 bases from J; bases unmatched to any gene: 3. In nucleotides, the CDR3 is TGTGCCAGCAGCTTAGGGACTAGCGACCCCTACGAGCAGTACTTC. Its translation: CASSLGTSDPYEQYF.

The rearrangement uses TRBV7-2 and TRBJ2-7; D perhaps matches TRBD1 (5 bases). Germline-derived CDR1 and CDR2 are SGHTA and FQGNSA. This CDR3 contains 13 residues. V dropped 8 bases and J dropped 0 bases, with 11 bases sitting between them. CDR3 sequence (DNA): TGTGCCAGCGCAGGGTCACCCTCCTACGAGCAGTACTTC. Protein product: CASAGSPSYEQYF.

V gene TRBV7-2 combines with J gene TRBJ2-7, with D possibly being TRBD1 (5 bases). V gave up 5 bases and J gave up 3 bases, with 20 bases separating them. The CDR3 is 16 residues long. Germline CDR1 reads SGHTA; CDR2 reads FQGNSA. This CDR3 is CASSQEVWGSDYEQYF. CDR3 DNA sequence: TGTGCCAGCAGCCAAGAGGTTTGGGGCAGCGACTACGAGCAGTACTTC. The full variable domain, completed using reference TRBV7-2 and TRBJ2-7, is GAGVSQSPSNKVTEKGKDVELRCDPISGHTALYWYRQSLGQGLEFLIYFQGNSAPDKSGLPSDRFSAERTGGSVSTLTIQRTQQEDSAVYLCASSQEVWGSDYEQYFGPGTRLTVT.

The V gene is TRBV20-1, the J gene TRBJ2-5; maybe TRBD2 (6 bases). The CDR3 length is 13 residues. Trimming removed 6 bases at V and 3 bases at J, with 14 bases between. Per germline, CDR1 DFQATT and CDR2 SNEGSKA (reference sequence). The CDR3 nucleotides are TGCAGTGCCCCGGGCCCGGGGGAAGAGACCCAGTACTTC. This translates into CSAPGPGEETQYF.

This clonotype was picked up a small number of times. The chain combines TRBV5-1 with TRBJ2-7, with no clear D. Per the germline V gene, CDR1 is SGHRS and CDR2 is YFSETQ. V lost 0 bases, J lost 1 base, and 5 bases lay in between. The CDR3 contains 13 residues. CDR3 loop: CASSLELSYEQYF. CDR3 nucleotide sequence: TGCGCCAGCAGCTTGGAACTGTCCTACGAGCAGTACTTC.

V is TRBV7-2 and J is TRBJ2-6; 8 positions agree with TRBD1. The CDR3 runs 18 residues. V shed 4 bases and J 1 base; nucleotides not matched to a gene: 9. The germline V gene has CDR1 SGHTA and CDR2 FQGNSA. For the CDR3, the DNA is TGTGCCAGCAGCTCCCCGGACAGGGCGGGATCTGGGGCCAACGTCCTGACTTTC. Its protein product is CASSSPDRAGSGANVLTF.

The CDR3 DNA follows: TGTGCCAGCAGTGGGGGGAGGACTAGCGGGAGAGAGACCCAGTACTTC. This codes for CASSGGRTSGRETQYF. The J gene is TRBJ2-5, the V gene TRBV2; TRBD2 matches 13 bases. Germline V gene data show CDR1 as SNHLY and CDR2 as FYNNEI. The CDR3 loop spans 16 amino acids. Unmatched junction bases numbered 6, after V lost 4 bases and J lost 4 bases.

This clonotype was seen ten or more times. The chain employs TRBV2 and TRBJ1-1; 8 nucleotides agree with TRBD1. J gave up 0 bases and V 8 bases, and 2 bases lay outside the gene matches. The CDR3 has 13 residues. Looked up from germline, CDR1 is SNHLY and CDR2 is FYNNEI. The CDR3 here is CASGQGVNTEAFF. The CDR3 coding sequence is TGTGCCAGCGGACAGGGAGTGAACACTGAAGCTTTCTTT.

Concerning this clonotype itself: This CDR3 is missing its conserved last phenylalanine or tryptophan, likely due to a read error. The CDR3 sequence is CSARDGGQDEAFL. DNA for the CDR3: TGCAGTGCTAGAGATGGGGGACAGGATGAAGCTTTCCTT. The J gene is TRBJ1-1, the V gene TRBV20-1, with 8 bases lining up with TRBD1. The CDR3 spans 13 residues. Germline V gene sequence: CDR1 DFQATT, CDR2 SNEGSKA (reference sequence). V was pared by 0 bases and J by 7 bases, with 4 bases of the junction left unmatched.

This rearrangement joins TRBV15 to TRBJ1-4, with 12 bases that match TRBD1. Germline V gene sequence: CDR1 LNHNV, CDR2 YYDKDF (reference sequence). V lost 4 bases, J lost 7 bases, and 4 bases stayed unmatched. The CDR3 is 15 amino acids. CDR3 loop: CATSTGTGGTEKLFF. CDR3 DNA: TGTGCCACCAGCACCGGGACAGGGGGCACTGAAAAACTGTTTTTT.

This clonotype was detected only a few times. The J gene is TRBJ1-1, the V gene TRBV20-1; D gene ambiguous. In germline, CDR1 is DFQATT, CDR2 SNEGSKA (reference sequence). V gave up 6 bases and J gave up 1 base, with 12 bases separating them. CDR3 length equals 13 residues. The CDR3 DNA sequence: TGCAGTGCGGTCGCGAGAGAGAACACTGAAGCTTTCTTT. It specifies CSAVARENTEAFF.

The CDR3 DNA reads TGTGCCATCCCTGCGGGACCCGCCACCGGGGAGCTGTTTTTT. This sequence encodes CAIPAGPATGELFF. This chain connects TRBV24-1 to TRBJ2-2; weak D call: TRBD2 (6 bases). V shed 11 bases and J shed 4 bases, with 16 bases lying between them. Per germline, CDR1 KGHDR and CDR2 SFDVKD. The CDR3 runs to 14 residues.

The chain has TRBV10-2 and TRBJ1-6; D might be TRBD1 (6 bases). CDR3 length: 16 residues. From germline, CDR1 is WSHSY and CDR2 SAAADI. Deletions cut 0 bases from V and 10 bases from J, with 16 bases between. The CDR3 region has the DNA TGCGCCAGCAGTGAGTCGAAGCCAGGGGCGGCATCACCCCTCCACTTT. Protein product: CASSESKPGAASPLHF.

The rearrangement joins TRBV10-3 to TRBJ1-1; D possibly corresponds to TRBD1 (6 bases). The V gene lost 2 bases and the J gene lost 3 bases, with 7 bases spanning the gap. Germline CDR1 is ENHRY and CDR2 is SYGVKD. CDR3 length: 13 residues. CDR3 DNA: TGTGCCATCAGTGAGGGGGGCCACACTGAAGCTTTCTTT. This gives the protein CAISEGGHTEAFF.

The CDR3 sequence: CASSPQGAQTEAFF. The CDR3 DNA sequence: TGTGCCAGCAGTCCCCAGGGGGCGCAAACTGAAGCTTTCTTT. The chain links TRBV7-9 to TRBJ1-1; 8 positions match TRBD1. Germline values: CDR1 SEHNR, CDR2 FQNEAQ (reference sequence). The CDR3 contains 14 residues. The trim removed 6 bases at V and 5 bases at J, leaving 8 bases unmatched.

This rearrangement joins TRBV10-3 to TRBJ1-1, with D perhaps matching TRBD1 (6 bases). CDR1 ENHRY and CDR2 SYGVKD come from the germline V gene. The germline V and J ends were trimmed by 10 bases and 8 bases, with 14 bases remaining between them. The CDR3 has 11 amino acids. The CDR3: CASSQGQEAFF. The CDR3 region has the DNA TGTGCCAGCAGCCAGGGGCAGGAAGCTTTCTTT.

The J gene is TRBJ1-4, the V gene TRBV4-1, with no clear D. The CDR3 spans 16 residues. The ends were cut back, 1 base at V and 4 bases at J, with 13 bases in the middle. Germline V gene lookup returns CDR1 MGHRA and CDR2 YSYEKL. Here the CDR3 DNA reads TGCGCCAGCAGCCAAGGTCGCGCCGACGTTAATGAAAAACTGTTTTTT. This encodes CASSQGRADVNEKLFF.

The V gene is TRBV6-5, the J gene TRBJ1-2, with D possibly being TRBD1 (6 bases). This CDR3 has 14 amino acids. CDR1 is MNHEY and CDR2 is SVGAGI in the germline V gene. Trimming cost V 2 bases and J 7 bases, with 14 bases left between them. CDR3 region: CASSYQDSRSGYTF. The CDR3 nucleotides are TGTGCCAGCAGTTACCAGGACAGTCGGTCTGGCTACACCTTC.

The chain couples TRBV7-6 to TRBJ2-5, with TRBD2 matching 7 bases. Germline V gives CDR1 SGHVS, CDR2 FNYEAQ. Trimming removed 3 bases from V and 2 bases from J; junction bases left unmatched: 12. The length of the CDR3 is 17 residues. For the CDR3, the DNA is TGTGCCAGCAGCTTGGAGCCAGCGGGGTGGCCTCAAGAGACCCAGTACTTC. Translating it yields CASSLEPAGWPQETQYF.

The CDR3 DNA reads as TGCGCCAGCAGCTTCGTGAGGCCCGGAGTCGGCTACGAGCAGTACTTC. It yields the protein CASSFVRPGVGYEQYF. The chain couples TRBV5-1 to TRBJ2-7, with D uncertain. CDR1 and CDR2 from the germline V gene are SGHRS and YFSETQ. The CDR3 totals 16 residues. Trimming pared 2 bases from V and 3 bases from J, leaving 18 bases between.